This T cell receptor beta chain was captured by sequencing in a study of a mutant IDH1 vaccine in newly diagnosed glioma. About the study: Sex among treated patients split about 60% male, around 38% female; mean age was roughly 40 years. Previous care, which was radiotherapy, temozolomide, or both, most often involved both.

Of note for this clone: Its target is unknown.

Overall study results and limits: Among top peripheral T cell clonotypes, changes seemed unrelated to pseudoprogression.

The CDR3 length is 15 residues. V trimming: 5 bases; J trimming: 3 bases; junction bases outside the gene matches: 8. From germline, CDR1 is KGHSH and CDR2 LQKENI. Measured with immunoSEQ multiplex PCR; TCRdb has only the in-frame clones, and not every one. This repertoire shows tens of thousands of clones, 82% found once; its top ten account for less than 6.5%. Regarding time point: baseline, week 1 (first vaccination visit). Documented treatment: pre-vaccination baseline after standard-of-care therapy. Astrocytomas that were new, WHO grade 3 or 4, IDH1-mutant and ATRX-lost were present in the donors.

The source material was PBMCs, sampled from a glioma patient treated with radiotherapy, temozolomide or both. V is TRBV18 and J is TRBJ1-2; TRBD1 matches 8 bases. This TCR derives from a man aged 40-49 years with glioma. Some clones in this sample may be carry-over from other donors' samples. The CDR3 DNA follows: TGTGCCAGCTCAACCCAGGGGGCCGCGGACTATGGCTACACCTTC. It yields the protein CASSTQGAADYGYTF.